This note documents a single T cell receptor beta chain sequence. Its antigen is still unknown. Germline V gives CDR1 SNHLY, CDR2 FYNNEI. The CDR3 totals 14 residues. Trimming took 8 bases from V and 7 from J, leaving 21 bases between them. TCRdb fed the reads into MiXCR, producing one record per CDR3 protein. This sample carries 250,000 to 400,000 distinct CDR3 sequences, 20% to 25% of them seen once, and the ten largest clones take roughly 13%. This sample was taken from a study of T cell repertoires in cytomegalovirus infection. Across the study: Evidence of both CMV infection and a matching HLA type came from public TCR beta signatures.

General study findings and limits: Cumulative frequency (of public TCR beta family members) identified carriers of CMV plus the relevant HLA. Clonotype analysis showed dominance of the ex vivo response by HLA-C-restricted CMV-specific TCR beta clonotypes.

The material sequenced was cultured PBMCs, taken from culture after CMV antigen stimulation. The V and J genes are TRBV2 and TRBJ2-7; D possibly corresponds to TRBD1 (6 bases). The clonotype was recovered from a human donor in good health (CMV status not recorded). Some clones in this sample may be carry-over from other donors' samples. The DNA for the CDR3 is TGTGCCAGCGGATCCCGGACAGCCGATCGGGAGCAGTACGTC. It specifies CASGSRTADREQYV.